The T cell receptor beta chain described here comes from a study of CD8+CD57+ T cells in acquired aplastic anemia. On the study more broadly: Quantities of DNA derived from sorted CD4+ and CD8+ cells averaged 3.2 ug. Whole-study findings and limits: Over 25 shared CD8+ CDR3s appeared highly expressed within patients' immunodominant clones.

Germline loops: CDR1 SNHLY, CDR2 FYNNEI. The ends lost 6 bases at V and 0 bases at J; junction bases unmatched: 4. The CDR3 spans 15 residues. Genomic DNA, the template, was used for profiling of the TCR beta VDJ and CDR3. TCRdb re-derived calls from the reads in MiXCR, one entry per CDR3 protein. The profile shows 150,000 to 200,000 distinct CDR3 sequences, roughly half of them singletons. This clonotype was found a few times. Its antigen is currently unknown. An expansion of CD8+CD57+ cells by flow cytometry had been shown in patients chosen for sequencing. By the time of blood sampling, patients had still received no therapy.

The clonotype was recovered from a human donor with aplastic anemia. The chain joins TRBV2 to TRBJ2-3; 9 nucleotides agree with TRBD2. The sample taken for sequencing was sorted CD4+, CD8+, or CD8+CD57+ T cells (not recorded which) from PBMCs. CDR3 coding DNA: TGTGCCAGCAGGTTACTAGCGGGTAGCACAGATACGCAGTATTTT. It is translated as CASRLLAGSTDTQYF.